These 7 T cell receptor beta chains share one sample of origin, sequenced in a study of blood T cells in healthy people across ages. Together with a sample-barcoded 5' primer, a J-beta primer mix was included in a second PCR lasting about 6 to 11 cycles. TCRdb fed the 5' RACE reads into MiXCR, producing one record per CDR3 protein. The sample contains over 950,000 distinct CDR3 sequences, roughly 51% of which appear only once. Sequenced material: blood. Receptors originate from a woman aged 55-70 years in good health.

This chain uses TRBV6-2 or TRBV6-3 with TRBJ1-1; no definite D call. Germline V CDR1 and CDR2: MNHEY, SVGEGT. V was clipped by 8 bases and J by 4 bases, with 14 bases between them. CDR3 size: 13 residues. CDR3 protein: CASQEDWGTEAFF. CDR3 DNA sequence: TGTGCCAGCCAGGAGGATTGGGGCACTGAAGCTTTCTTT.

This chain links TRBV20-1 with TRBJ2-1, with TRBD2 identical over 7 bases. Per germline, CDR1 DFQATT and CDR2 SNEGSKA (reference sequence). CDR3 size: 19 residues. V was pared by 0 bases and J by 1 base, with 15 bases of the junction left unmatched. The CDR3 sequence: CSARDRDRWEGRSYNEQFF. CDR3 coding DNA: TGCAGTGCTAGAGATCGAGATAGGTGGGAGGGCCGTTCCTACAATGAGCAGTTCTTC.

In DNA form, the CDR3 reads TGCGCCAGCAGCCAAGATCCTGCTGGATTAGAAGCTTTCTTT. Translating gives CASSQDPAGLEAFF. This chain joins TRBV4-1 and TRBJ1-1; no reliable D call. This CDR3 region has 14 residues. V shed 0 bases and J shed 8 bases, with 13 bases lying between them. Germline assignment: CDR1 MGHRA and CDR2 YSYEKL.

This clonotype came up once. J is TRBJ2-2 and V is TRBV7-6, with 7 bases that match TRBD2. V was clipped by 3 bases and J by 4 bases; unmatched bases: 2. CDR3 length: 14 residues. Germline CDR1 and CDR2: SGHVS and FNYEAQ. The DNA for the CDR3 is TGTGCCAGCAGCTTTGCGGGAGTCACCGGGGAGCTGTTTTTT. Translating it yields CASSFAGVTGELFF.

The V call is TRBV7-8, the J call TRBJ1-6; D is unclear. V was shortened by 8 bases and J by 10 bases, with 18 bases between the two germline ends. The V gene's germline CDR1 is SGHVS and CDR2 FQNEAQ. This CDR3 region has 14 residues. In DNA, the CDR3 is TGTGCCAGCCCCCTCCCTCCTGATCGCTCACCCCTCCACTTT. Protein sequence: CASPLPPDRSPLHF.

V and J are TRBV11-3 and TRBJ2-1, with 8 bases aligning to TRBD2. This CDR3 is built from 17 residues. The junction had 13 bases not matched to a gene; V was cut back by 5 bases and J by 4 bases. CDR1 SGHNT and CDR2 YENEEA come from the germline V gene. CDR3 residues: CASSPGGPAGLYNEQFF. The CDR3 DNA sequence: TGTGCCAGCAGCCCGGGAGGGCCAGCGGGGTTGTACAATGAGCAGTTCTTC.

This clonotype was detected only a few times. This chain joins TRBV6-1 and TRBJ2-6; possible D gene TRBD2, 7 bases. This CDR3 is 17 amino acids long. Per the germline V gene, CDR1 is MNHNS and CDR2 is SASEGT. V was shortened by 8 bases and J by 0 bases, with 17 bases between the two germline ends. The CDR3 bases are TGTGCCAGCTCCCGGGGGGCACCAGTCTCTGGGGCCAACGTCCTGACTTTC. Its protein is CASSRGAPVSGANVLTF.